What follows are 28 T cell receptor beta chains derived from one specimen sequenced in a study of blood T cell repertoires in COVID-19. The repertoire was sequenced with immunoSEQ multiplex PCR; TCRdb's copy has only in-frame clones and lacks some. The repertoire has 40,000 to 65,000 clones, about 86% of them found once; the top ten carry about 12%. The sequenced material came from peripheral blood. These receptors all come from a man aged 65-85 years with active COVID-19.

The table lists this clone with a count of one. The chain carries TRBV7-9 and TRBJ2-6, with a tentative D call TRBD2 (6 bases). Germline V gene sequence: CDR1 SEHNR, CDR2 FQNEAQ (reference sequence). This CDR3 spans 15 amino acids. V lost 3 bases and J lost 2, with 8 bases in between. The CDR3 sequence: CASSLSGAGANVLTF. Written as DNA, the CDR3 is TGTGCCAGCAGCTTGTCGGGGGCTGGGGCCAACGTCCTGACTTTC. Based on the CDR3 plus reference TRBV7-9 and TRBJ2-6, the full variable domain is DTGVSQNPRHKITKRGQNVTFRCDPISEHNRLYWYRQTLGQGPEFLTYFQNEAQLEKSRLLSDRFSAERPKGSFSTLEIQRTEQGDSAMYLCASSLSGAGANVLTFGAGSRLTVL.

The V gene is TRBV27, the J gene TRBJ1-2, with 10 bases matching TRBD1. Germline lookup yields CDR1 MNHEY and CDR2 SMNVEV (reference sequence). This CDR3 is 12 amino acids long. The junction had 2 bases not matched to a gene; V was cut back by 5 bases and J by 8 bases. CDR3 region: CASSDRGLGYTF. The CDR3 nucleotides read TGTGCCAGCAGTGACAGGGGGCTGGGCTACACCTTC.

This clone was picked up a small number of times. The chain joins TRBV7-9 to TRBJ1-2; 7 nucleotides match TRBD1. Germline V gene data show CDR1 as SEHNR and CDR2 as FQNEAQ (reference sequence). J was trimmed by 6 bases and V by 2 bases; bases with no gene match: 12. CDR3 length equals 16 residues. For the CDR3, the DNA is TGTGCCAGCAGCTTAACCCGGACACATCAGGGGGATGGCTACACCTTC. Its protein is CASSLTRTHQGDGYTF.

The chain couples TRBV3-1 (or the pseudogene TRBV3-2) to TRBJ1-1, with a weak D call TRBD1 (6 bases). Germline lookup yields CDR1 LGHDT and CDR2 YNNKEL (reference sequence). The CDR3 extends over 14 amino acids. V lost 1 base and J lost 1, with 7 bases in between. The CDR3 nucleotides are TGTGCCAGCAGCCAAGTGACAGGGAACACTGAAGCTTTCTTT. Amino acids: CASSQVTGNTEAFF.

J is TRBJ1-1 and V is TRBV6-5; maybe TRBD1 (5 bases). This CDR3 contains 14 residues. V shed 6 bases and J shed 4 bases, with 15 bases lying between them. CDR1 and CDR2 from the germline V gene are MNHEY and SVGAGI. The CDR3: CASRTGPGGTEAFF. The CDR3 region has the DNA TGTGCCAGCAGAACCGGACCGGGGGGCACTGAAGCTTTCTTT.

This clone was picked up one time. J is TRBJ1-3 and V is TRBV6-5, with D possibly TRBD1 on 5 matching bases. CDR1 is MNHEY, CDR2 SVGAGI, per germline. The CDR3 totals 14 residues. V was trimmed by 5 bases and J by 8 bases, leaving 16 bases between them. The CDR3 sequence is CASSQQVVTDTIYF. Here the CDR3 DNA reads TGTGCCAGCAGTCAACAGGTTGTTACGGACACCATATATTTT.

Here the CDR3 DNA reads TGTGCCAGCAGAACGGGGTCAGTTGGCGAAAAACTGTTTTTT. Protein product: CASRTGSVGEKLFF. This chain connects TRBV6-5 to TRBJ1-4; D not certain. Germline V gives CDR1 MNHEY, CDR2 SVGAGI. Trimming shortened V by 6 bases and J by 8 bases, and 16 bases separated the two germline ends. This CDR3 spans 14 amino acids.

The genes are TRBV6-5 and TRBJ1-1, with D tentatively TRBD1 (5 bases). Germline V gives CDR1 MNHEY, CDR2 SVGAGI. V was cut by 3 bases and J by 11 bases, with 22 bases left in between. CDR3 length: 15 residues. The CDR3, as DNA: TGTGCCAGCAGTTATCGTAGTTGGAGGGAGCGGGACGCTTTCTTT. Protein product: CASSYRSWRERDAFF.

This sequence joins TRBV18 and TRBJ2-3; tentative D call: TRBD1 (5 bases). CDR1 is KGHSH, CDR2 LQKENI, per germline. The CDR3 contains 15 residues. Trimming removed 4 bases at V and 8 bases at J, with 19 bases between. The CDR3 loop is CASSRTTADFGTQYF. CDR3 sequence (DNA): TGTGCCAGCTCACGTACGACAGCAGACTTTGGTACGCAGTATTTT.

V is TRBV7-2 and J is TRBJ1-4, with a possible D match to TRBD1 (5 bases). The V gene lost 5 bases and the J gene lost 3 bases, with 13 bases spanning the gap. This CDR3 has 15 amino acids. CDR1 is SGHTA and CDR2 is FQGNSA in the germline V gene. The CDR3 DNA is TGTGCCAGCAGCGCCGCCCGGGGGGCTAATGAAAAACTGTTTTTT. Its protein is CASSAARGANEKLFF.

This clone was seen once. V usage is TRBV2 and J usage is TRBJ1-5, with 7 bases identical to TRBD1. There are 19 residues in the CDR3. Germline loops: CDR1 SNHLY, CDR2 FYNNEI. V shed 6 bases and J 6 bases; nucleotides not matched to a gene: 23. The CDR3 loop reads CASRAYRDSVSGVSQPQHF. The CDR3 coding sequence is TGTGCCAGCAGGGCCTATCGGGACAGCGTCAGTGGAGTCTCTCAGCCCCAGCATTTT.

To note about this clone: The junction differs from germline at one of its ends, possibly a read error. The V gene is TRBV12-5, the J gene TRBJ2-3; 8 nucleotides match TRBD2. This CDR3 has 14 amino acids. Germline CDR1 is LGHNT and CDR2 is FRNRAP. The CDR3 DNA is TGTGCTAGTGCATCCAGCGGGGGCACATATACGCAGTATTTT. Its translation is CASASSGGTYTQYF.

This clone was recorded once. The chain is built from TRBV14 and TRBJ1-1, with unresolved D. This CDR3 comprises 13 residues. Germline loops: CDR1 SGHDN, CDR2 FVKESK. V lost 7 bases, J lost 0 bases, and 9 bases lay in between. The CDR3 sequence: CASTPTVNTEAFF. The CDR3 DNA reads TGTGCCAGCACCCCTACGGTGAACACTGAAGCTTTCTTT.

The V gene is TRBV5-6, the J gene TRBJ2-1; the D gene is possibly TRBD1 (6 bases). This CDR3 is 14 amino acids long. V gave up 0 bases and J gave up 8 bases, with 12 bases separating them. The germline CDR1 and CDR2 sequences are SGHDT and YYEEEE. The CDR3 DNA reads as TGTGCCAGCAGCTTGGCCCCAGGGGTCTATGAGCAGTTCTTC. Residues: CASSLAPGVYEQFF.

This clone occurred a few times. This rearrangement joins TRBV5-4 to TRBJ2-1, with TRBD2 matching over 13 bases. Trimming cost V 0 bases and J 0 bases; bases outside gene matches: 6. The CDR3 loop spans 19 amino acids. Germline CDR1 is SGHNT and CDR2 is YYREEE (reference sequence). CDR3 residues: CASSLGLAGGGSSYNEQFF. The CDR3 DNA reads as TGTGCCAGCAGCTTGGGACTAGCGGGGGGCGGGAGCTCCTACAATGAGCAGTTCTTC.

This chain uses TRBV2 with TRBJ1-5; D uncertain. The CDR3 runs 13 residues. Trimming removed 3 bases from V and 7 bases from J, with 10 bases in between. CDR1 and CDR2 (germline): SNHLY, FYNNEI. For the CDR3, the DNA is TGTGCCAGCAGTGAGGAGGGTTGGCAGCCCCAGCATTTT. Its protein product is CASSEEGWQPQHF.

This clone turned up a few times. The same CDR3 is also encoded by other DNA sequences in this sample. The CDR3 sequence: CASSLQRGGGETQYF. The DNA for the CDR3 is TGTGCCAGCAGCTTACAGCGGGGAGGTGGAGAGACCCAGTACTTC. The chain couples TRBV7-2 to TRBJ2-5; 7 bases match TRBD2. The V segment lost 2 bases and the J segment 4 bases; nucleotides outside the gene matches: 7. Germline V gene data show CDR1 as SGHTA and CDR2 as FQGNSA. CDR3 length: 15 amino acids.

The chain links TRBV19 to TRBJ2-7; D uncertain. Germline V CDR1 and CDR2: LNHDA, SQIVND (reference sequence). The CDR3 covers 15 residues. V shed 5 bases and J shed 1 base, with 15 bases lying between them. The CDR3 here is CASSYRRSFSYEQYF. The DNA of the CDR3 is TGTGCCAGTAGTTATCGCAGGTCCTTTTCCTACGAGCAGTACTTC.

The J gene is TRBJ1-2, the V gene TRBV18; no clear D gene. The CDR3 has 14 amino acids. V was trimmed by 3 bases and J by 4 bases, leaving 12 bases between them. Germline V gene data show CDR1 as KGHSH and CDR2 as LQKENI. CDR3 in amino acids: CASSPSEGPYGYTF. CDR3 nucleotide sequence: TGTGCCAGCTCACCTTCAGAGGGTCCCTATGGCTACACCTTC. Variable domain in full (rest from reference TRBV18 and TRBJ1-2): NAGVMQNPRHLVRRRGQEARLRCSPMKGHSHVYWYRQLPEEGLKFMVYLQKENIIDESGMPKERFSAEFPKEGPSILRIQQVVRGDSAAYFCASSPSEGPYGYTFGSGTRLTVV.

The V call is TRBV19, the J call TRBJ2-4, with D possibly matching TRBD1 (6 bases). This CDR3 is built from 14 residues. CDR1 is LNHDA, CDR2 SQIVND, per germline (reference sequence). V lost 6 bases and J 0 bases, leaving 9 bases between the germline ends. CDR3 bases: TGTGCCAGTAGGGACAGCGTAGCCAAAAACATTCAGTACTTC. Translated: CASRDSVAKNIQYF.

The V and J genes are TRBV18 and TRBJ1-5, with D perhaps matching TRBD1 (5 bases). Trimming stripped 0 bases from V and 2 bases from J, with 17 bases between. CDR1 is KGHSH and CDR2 is LQKENI in the germline V gene. The CDR3 sequence is 18 residues long. This CDR3 is CASSPPGFQGLGNQPQHF. The CDR3 DNA is TGTGCCAGCTCACCACCAGGGTTTCAGGGCCTCGGCAATCAGCCCCAGCATTTT.

CDR3 amino acids: CASSLAQGLAGVYNEQFF. Written as DNA, the CDR3 is TGTGCCAGCAGCTTAGCGCAGGGACTAGCGGGGGTATACAATGAGCAGTTCTTC. The J gene is TRBJ2-1, the V gene TRBV7-2; TRBD2 agrees at 14 bases. The CDR3 has 18 amino acids. Per germline, CDR1 SGHTA and CDR2 FQGNSA. The V segment lost 0 bases and the J segment 4 bases; nucleotides outside the gene matches: 5.

This chain links TRBV27 with TRBJ2-2; D is ambiguous. V was trimmed by 5 bases and J by 9 bases, leaving 16 bases between them. CDR1 and CDR2 from the germline V gene are MNHEY and SMNVEV (reference sequence). CDR3 length: 14 amino acids. The CDR3 protein is CASSRGEEVRELFF. CDR3 DNA: TGTGCCAGCAGTCGCGGAGAGGAAGTCCGGGAGCTGTTTTTT.

V usage is TRBV19 and J usage is TRBJ1-2; D not resolved. V lost 6 bases, J lost 5 bases, and 10 bases lay in between. Germline lookup yields CDR1 LNHDA and CDR2 SQIVND (reference sequence). The CDR3 runs to 12 residues. CDR3 bases: TGTGCCAGTAGCGCCCTACCTTATGGCTACACCTTC. Translating gives CASSALPYGYTF.

This clone came up once. The chain recombines TRBV5-1 with TRBJ2-5; D may be TRBD2 (6 bases). V dropped 0 bases and J dropped 1 base, with 7 bases sitting between them. The germline gives CDR1 SGHRS, CDR2 YFSETQ. CDR3 length: 14 amino acids. The CDR3, as DNA: TGCGCCAGCAGCTTGGCCGGGGGCCAAGAGACCCAGTACTTC. Amino acids: CASSLAGGQETQYF.

The genes are TRBV24-1 and TRBJ1-2; a weak D match, TRBD1 (5 bases). V lost 5 bases and J 3 bases, leaving 9 bases between the germline ends. CDR1 KGHDR and CDR2 SFDVKD come from the germline V gene. This CDR3 has 13 amino acids. CDR3 sequence: CATSASGYYGYTF. Here the CDR3 DNA reads TGTGCCACCAGTGCCTCAGGGTACTATGGCTACACCTTC.

The J gene is TRBJ2-3, the V gene TRBV6-5, with 12 bases matching TRBD1. This CDR3 comprises 14 residues. With 6 bases clipped from V and 5 bases from J, the junction kept 3 bases outside the gene matches. Germline-derived CDR1 and CDR2 are MNHEY and SVGAGI. For the CDR3, the DNA is TGTGCCAGCAGGGGGACAGGGGGCCGAGATACGCAGTATTTT. Translation: CASRGTGGRDTQYF.

With respect to this clone: The same CDR3 can be traced to other DNA sequences in this sample. This chain joins TRBV11-3 and TRBJ2-5, with no clear D. Germline CDR1 and CDR2: SGHNT and YENEEA. CDR3 length equals 13 residues. Trimming took off 1 base at V and 3 bases at J, with 6 bases between the two ends. CDR3 protein: CASSLGGEETQYF. As DNA, the CDR3 is TGTGCCAGCAGCTTAGGCGGAGAAGAGACCCAGTACTTC.